The TCR beta chain described here comes from a study of CD8 T cells in Susac syndrome. Study outcomes and limitations: Acknowledgment was made by the study that its TCR sequencing and HLA analysis involved a relatively small number of individuals.

It was healthy donors who served as the controls, matched for age and sex. TEMRA cells were enriched by FACS, and CD4+ and CD8+ T cells were negatively isolated. In the case of this clonotype: What it recognizes is unknown.

With random hexamers, reverse transcription was performed on about 0.45 to 1 ug of RNA. The method of amplification for TCR beta CDR3 was immunoSEQ multiplex PCR, covering 54 Vbeta and 13 Jbeta. TCRdb reprocessed the immunoSEQ multiplex PCR reads via MiXCR and lists one record per CDR3 protein. The top ten hold under 0.095% of the sample, which has about 130,000 distinct CDR3 sequences, about 93% seen once. CDR1 and CDR2 (germline): MNHEY, SVGAGI. Trimming left V 9 bases short and J 7 bases short, with 21 bases between. The CDR3 loop spans 15 amino acids. The sequencing input was CD4+ T cells from PBMCs. This receptor was taken from a human donor in good health. The chain has TRBV6-5 and TRBJ1-4; tentative D call: TRBD1 (5 bases). Written as DNA, the CDR3 is TGTGCCAGTTCCCGGGACCATAGAGAGGGTGAAAAACTGTTTTTT. This encodes CASSRDHREGEKLFF.